This TCR beta chain was sequenced for a study of breast tumors, draining lymph nodes, adjacent tissues. Overall study results and limits: Luminal-like breast cancer showed significantly greater tumor-nontumor repertoire similarity than basal-like breast cancer did. Most tumor T cells seemingly derive from lymph node, then expand in tumor. The lymph node origin of tumor T cells was framed as consistent with a hypothesis, not demonstrated. Tumors had less TCR diversity than lymph nodes, more than nontumor tissue.

One entry per CDR3 protein, called by TCRdb with MiXCR from the multiplex PCR reads. The sample yields about 130,000 distinct CDR3 sequences, 15% to 20% seen once. CDR1 is SGHRS and CDR2 is YFSETQ in the germline V gene. V lost 4 bases and J lost 0, with 11 bases in between. The CDR3 contains 15 residues. The lymph nodes were axillary draining lymph nodes from breast cancer patients. This clonotype was observed many times. What it binds is not known. This rearrangement joins TRBV5-1 to TRBJ2-1, with D perhaps matching TRBD1 (7 bases). Sequenced: axillary lymph node tissue. This clonotype was obtained from a female donor with breast cancer. Some clones in this sample may be carry-over from other donors' samples. CDR3 in DNA: TGCGCCAGCAGCAGCAGGGGGGCCTCCTACAATGAGCAGTTCTTC. It is translated as CASSSRGASYNEQFF.